The table lists the clone carrying this T cell receptor (beta chain) with many counts. From the 5' RACE reads, TCRdb called clonotypes with MiXCR, one entry per CDR3 protein. Here the sample spans about 350,000 distinct CDR3 sequences, around 13% being singletons. This specimen belongs to a study of T-cell memory formation after mild COVID-19. V gave up 1 base and J gave up 5 bases, with 15 bases separating them. CDR1 SGHVS and CDR2 FNYEAQ come from the germline V gene. The CDR3 length is 16 residues. The origin of this receptor is a man aged 18 to 35 who had mild COVID-19 (a few samples of this study predate the infection). Cell type and time point are not known. The rearrangement links TRBV7-6 to TRBJ2-1; tentative D call: TRBD2 (6 bases). Sequenced: PBMCs or a T cell subset sorted from them (not recorded which). The CDR3 DNA sequence: TGTGCCAGCAGCTTAGTCCCCAGGGAGGACGACAATGAGCAGTTCTTC. It translates to CASSLVPREDDNEQFF.